One and the same sample provided the 6 T cell receptor beta chains below, sequenced in a study of regulatory T cells in long-lasting Graves disease. Construction of the TCR beta libraries employed iRepertoire HTBI primers in conjunction with Arm-PCR of CDR3 regions. TCRdb reanalysed the multiplex PCR reads using MiXCR and keeps one entry per CDR3 protein. The sample shows over 300,000 distinct CDR3 sequences, about 16% of them seen only once. Time point described: newly diagnosed GD, antithyroid drugs for less than 3 months. From RNA extracted from PBMCs, the TCR library was made. The sample here was peripheral blood mononuclear cells (PBMCs), taken at new diagnosis, from a patient treated with antithyroid drugs. These receptors all stem from a female donor with Graves disease.

This clonotype has at least ten counts. The rearrangement uses TRBV7-3 and TRBJ2-1, with 9 bases fitting TRBD1. Germline V gene lookup returns CDR1 SGHTA and CDR2 FQGTGA. The junction had 2 bases not matched to a gene; V was cut back by 3 bases and J by 8 bases. The CDR3 totals 13 residues. CDR3 residues: CASSFRDRDEQFF. DNA of the CDR3: TGTGCCAGCAGCTTCCGGGACAGGGATGAGCAGTTCTTC.

This clonotype showed up just a few times. The CDR3 coding sequence is TGTGCCATCACCCCAGGGACAGGGGGGGCCGGGGAGCTGTTTTTT. Translating gives CAITPGTGGAGELFF. The rearrangement joins TRBV10-3 to TRBJ2-2; 11 bases agree with TRBD1. Per germline, CDR1 ENHRY and CDR2 SYGVKD. CDR3 length equals 15 residues. J was trimmed by 6 bases and V by 7 bases; bases with no gene match: 7.

This clonotype was detected many times. The J gene is TRBJ2-7, the V gene TRBV20-1; D may be TRBD1 (6 bases). Looked up from germline, CDR1 is DFQATT and CDR2 is SNEGSKA (reference sequence). V was clipped by 0 bases and J by 4 bases, with 19 bases between them. The CDR3 has 16 amino acids. The CDR3 here is CSARDSVSGTGYEQYF. CDR3 in DNA: TGCAGTGCTAGAGACTCTGTGTCGGGAACAGGGTACGAGCAGTACTTC.

This clonotype was recorded many times. The CDR3, as DNA: TGTGCCAGCAGCCCCCGAGTACAGAGATCTGAAGGCTACACCTTC. Translated, it gives CASSPRVQRSEGYTF. This chain links TRBV3-1 with TRBJ1-2, with unresolved D. Germline-derived CDR1 and CDR2 are LGHDT and YNNKEL (reference sequence). The V gene lost 4 bases and the J gene lost 8 bases, with 20 bases spanning the gap. The CDR3 spans 15 residues.

The chain has TRBV9 and TRBJ2-1, with D tentatively TRBD2 (6 bases). Trimming pared 1 base from V and 2 bases from J, leaving 13 bases between. This CDR3 region has 16 residues. The germline V gene encodes CDR1 SGDLS and CDR2 YYNGEE. The CDR3 is CASSVKGLKTYNEQFF. CDR3 DNA: TGTGCCAGCAGCGTAAAGGGACTCAAGACCTACAATGAGCAGTTCTTC.

This clonotype appeared many times. The rearrangement joins TRBV5-1 to TRBJ2-2; D call uncertain. The CDR3 totals 12 residues. The V and J ends lost 4 bases and 4 bases respectively, with 5 bases between them. Germline CDR1 SGHRS, CDR2 YFSETQ. CDR3 coding DNA: TGCGCCAGCAGCGTGAGCACCGGGGAGCTGTTTTTT. Protein sequence: CASSVSTGELFF. Together with reference TRBV5-1 and TRBJ2-2, the CDR3 gives the full variable domain: KAGVTQTPRYLIKTRGQQVTLSCSPISGHRSVSWYQQTPGQGLQFLFEYFSETQRNKGNFPGRFSGRQFSNSRSEMNVSTLELGDSALYLCASSVSTGELFFGEGSRLTVL.